A selection of T cell receptor beta chains follows, all from one sample in a study of T cell changes during pregnancy in multiple sclerosis. Measured with immunoSEQ multiplex PCR; TCRdb has only the in-frame clones, and not every one. The repertoire holds approximately 60,000 clones, with 92% as singletons. The material was peripheral blood, obtained in the first trimester of pregnancy. The receptors originated from a female donor with multiple sclerosis, enrolled in a pregnancy study. CDR3s include the opening cysteine and the closing phenylalanine or tryptophan. The D gene is left open where the match is weak. A row's size may be missing; if present it is once, few, many or a size class.

V gene	D gene	J gene	clone size	CDR3 protein	CDR3 DNA
TRBV15	.	TRBJ2-1	.	CATSEEGHEQFF	TGTGCCACCAGCGAGGAGGGCCATGAGCAGTTCTTC
TRBV19	.	TRBJ2-1	.	CASSIEPMVPGEQFF	TGTGCCAGTAGTATAGAGCCCATGGTCCCAGGTGAGCAGTTCTTC
TRBV7-6	.	TRBJ2-2	once	CASTSRRDTGELFF	TGTGCCAGCACTTCAAGGCGGGACACCGGGGAGCTGTTTTTT
TRBV10-3	.	TRBJ1-3	.	CATRSGDSGNTIYF	TGTGCCACTCGCTCCGGGGACTCTGGAAACACCATATATTTT
TRBV5-4	TRBD1	TRBJ1-1	.	CASSLAKGAANTEAFF	TGTGCCAGCAGCTTGGCGAAGGGGGCCGCGAACACTGAAGCTTTCTTT
TRBV19	.	TRBJ2-1	.	CASKEGGYNEQFF	TGTGCCAGTAAAGAGGGCGGTTACAATGAGCAGTTCTTC
TRBV7-9	.	TRBJ2-7	.	CASSPTVAGLSSYEQYF	TGTGCCAGCAGCCCCACGGTCGCAGGACTATCCTCCTACGAGCAGTACTTC
TRBV19	.	TRBJ2-5	.	CASSSGTAQQETQYF	TGTGCCAGTAGTAGCGGGACAGCCCAACAAGAGACCCAGTACTTC
TRBV27	.	TRBJ2-7	.	CASSRREMGRGQYF	TGTGCCAGCAGCCGTCGGGAGATGGGTCGCGGGCAGTACTTC
TRBV11-3	.	TRBJ1-5	.	CASSSPTGTIENQPQHF	TGTGCCAGCAGCTCCCCGACGGGGACTATAGAGAATCAGCCCCAGCATTTT
TRBV7-3	.	TRBJ2-2	.	CASSLTSVAGELFF	TGTGCCAGCAGCTTAACTTCAGTTGCCGGGGAGCTGTTTTTT
TRBV27	TRBD1	TRBJ2-7	.	CASSLNGQIWYRGFEQYF	TGTGCCAGCAGTTTAAATGGTCAGATCTGGTACAGGGGCTTCGAGCAGTACTTC